The rows below give T cell receptor beta chains drawn from one sample of a study of identical twins. One entry per CDR3 protein, called by TCRdb with MiXCR from the 5' RACE reads. Counted here are 250,000 or so distinct CDR3 sequences, approximately 8% occurring once; the ten biggest clones make up about 5.8%. The data also belong to a second study, concerning yellow fever vaccine responses in identical twins.

The sample consisted of CD8+ T cells sorted from blood. All receptors derive from a woman younger than 30 in good health. The CDR3 runs from the conserved cysteine through the conserved F or W. The D gene is left open where the match is weak. Clone size is shown for a subset of rows, as once, few, many or a class of expanded clone.

clone size: -
V gene: TRBV5-1
J gene: TRBJ2-1
D gene: TRBD2
CDR3 DNA: TGCGCCAGCAGCTTGTACACAGCGGGAGTAGAGCAGTTCTTC
CDR3 protein: CASSLYTAGVEQFF

clone size: many
V gene: TRBV4-1
J gene: TRBJ2-1
D gene: -
CDR3 DNA: TGCGCCAGCAGCCAAGATTTGCCGGACAATGAGCAGTTCTTC
CDR3 protein: CASSQDLPDNEQFF

clone size: -
V gene: TRBV5-1
J gene: TRBJ1-2
D gene: -
CDR3 DNA: TGCGCCAGCAGCCCAGAACAGGGCAGCTATGGCTACACCTTC
CDR3 protein: CASSPEQGSYGYTF

clone size: few
V gene: TRBV2
J gene: TRBJ2-5
D gene: -
CDR3 DNA: TGTGCCAGCAGTGAAGCGCTGGGGGGACAAGAGACCCAGTACTTC
CDR3 protein: CASSEALGGQETQYF

clone size: -
V gene: TRBV29-1
J gene: TRBJ1-2
D gene: -
CDR3 DNA: TGCAGCGTTGTCTCTTGGGGGGCTAACTATGGCTACACCTTC
CDR3 protein: CSVVSWGANYGYTF

clone size: many
V gene: TRBV4-1
J gene: TRBJ2-1
D gene: TRBD2
CDR3 DNA: TGCGCCAGCAGCCGAGGACTAGCGGGAGGCGATGAGCAGTTCTTC
CDR3 protein: CASSRGLAGGDEQFF

clone size: many
V gene: TRBV20-1
J gene: TRBJ1-2
D gene: -
CDR3 DNA: TGCAGTGCTAGAGATGAGGAGAACTATGGCTACACCTTC
CDR3 protein: CSARDEENYGYTF

clone size: few
V gene: TRBV5-1
J gene: TRBJ2-7
D gene: TRBD1
CDR3 DNA: TGCGCCAGCAGCTTACGATGGACAGGGGATTACGAGCAGTACTTC
CDR3 protein: CASSLRWTGDYEQYF

clone size: few
V gene: TRBV20-1
J gene: TRBJ1-4
D gene: TRBD1
CDR3 DNA: TGCAGTGCTATGGGGGACAGGGAAATAGAAAAACTGTTTTTT
CDR3 protein: CSAMGDREIEKLFF

clone size: many
V gene: TRBV7-3
J gene: TRBJ2-1
D gene: TRBD1
CDR3 DNA: TGTGCCAGCAGCTTAACTGGTGCACAGGGGGGTGACGATGAGCAGTTCTTC
CDR3 protein: CASSLTGAQGGDDEQFF

clone size: -
V gene: TRBV9
J gene: TRBJ2-3
D gene: TRBD2
CDR3 DNA: TGTGCCAGCAGCGTAGGTCTAGCGGCCCACACAGATACGCAGTATTTT
CDR3 protein: CASSVGLAAHTDTQYF

clone size: -
V gene: TRBV29-1
J gene: TRBJ2-7
D gene: -
CDR3 DNA: TGCAGCGTTGAAGATCGATCTCTGTCGGGAGTCGGCTACGAGCAGTACTTC
CDR3 protein: CSVEDRSLSGVGYEQYF

clone size: few
V gene: TRBV28
J gene: TRBJ1-2
D gene: -
CDR3 DNA: TGTGCCAGCAGTTTTTGGCGAGAGGTTAACCACTATGGCTACACCTTC
CDR3 protein: CASSFWREVNHYGYTF

clone size: once
V gene: TRBV7-9
J gene: TRBJ2-7
D gene: TRBD2
CDR3 DNA: TGTGCCAGCAGCTCTAGCGGGAGGGCCGATATATACGAGCAGTACTTC
CDR3 protein: CASSSSGRADIYEQYF

clone size: many
V gene: TRBV7-9
J gene: TRBJ2-5
D gene: -
CDR3 DNA: TGTGCCAGCAACGGGGGCCCAGTATTTGAGACCCAGTACTTC
CDR3 protein: CASNGGPVFETQYF